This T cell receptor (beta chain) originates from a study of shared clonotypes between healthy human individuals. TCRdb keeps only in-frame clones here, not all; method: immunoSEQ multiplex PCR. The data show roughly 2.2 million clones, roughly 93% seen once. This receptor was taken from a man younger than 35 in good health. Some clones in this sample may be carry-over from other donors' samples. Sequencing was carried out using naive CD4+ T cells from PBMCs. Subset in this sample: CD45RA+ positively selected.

The CDR3 DNA follows: TGCGCCAGCAGCCCCCAACCCGCGGGAGTCAGCTACGAGCAGTACTTC. It is translated as CASSPQPAGVSYEQYF. The chain links TRBV4-1 to TRBJ2-7; 7 bases line up with TRBD2. The V gene end was trimmed by 4 bases and the J gene end by 3 bases; junction bases not matched to a gene: 12. Germline V gene data show CDR1 as MGHRA and CDR2 as YSYEKL. The CDR3 totals 16 residues.